The 11 T cell receptor beta chains listed next were all sequenced from one sample in a study of T cell changes during pregnancy in multiple sclerosis (dated by TCRdb to between 2018 and 2020). Libraries were made using the immunoSEQ multiplex PCR assay. TCRdb limited this immuneACCESS table to in-frame rearrangements with V and J called. A share of clones is missing; checked studies link under half to unresolved V genes, and the rest is unexplained. The sample table contains about 69,000 clones; only one count was recorded for about 91% of them. The ten largest clones take up 0.25% to 0.3% of the sample. Here the sequenced sample was CD4+ T cells from peripheral blood mononuclear cells, taken in the third trimester of pregnancy. These TCRs come from a female donor in good health, enrolled as a control in a pregnancy study.

The chain combines TRBV7-2 with TRBJ1-2; 8 bases agree with TRBD1. The germline V gene encodes CDR1 SGHTA and CDR2 FQGNSA. V was pared by 5 bases and J by 8 bases, with 4 bases of the junction left unmatched. The CDR3 spans 12 residues. CDR3 nucleotide sequence: TGTGCCAGCAGCCAGGGGGCCGGGGGCTACACCTTC. Translated: CASSQGAGGYTF. Full variable domain (rest looked up from reference TRBV7-2 and TRBJ1-2): GAGVSQSPSNKVTEKGKDVELRCDPISGHTALYWYRQSLGQGLEFLIYFQGNSAPDKSGLPSDRFSAERTGGSVSTLTIQRTQQEDSAVYLCASSQGAGGYTFGSGTRLTVV.

This chain joins TRBV7-2 and TRBJ1-3, with D uncertain. The CDR3 is made up of 15 amino acids. CDR1 SGHTA and CDR2 FQGNSA come from the germline V gene. Trimming cost V 5 bases and J 1 base, with 12 bases left between them. The CDR3 spells CASSHTVASGNTIYF. The DNA for the CDR3 is TGTGCCAGCAGCCACACAGTTGCTTCTGGAAACACCATATATTTT.

V is TRBV4-3 and J is TRBJ1-1; D remains ambiguous. Germline V CDR1 and CDR2: LGHNA, YSLEER. Trimming removed 6 bases from V and 12 bases from J, with 17 bases in between. CDR3 length: 12 amino acids. The CDR3 loop is CASRHGGEAPFF. The CDR3 bases are TGCGCCAGCAGACATGGTGGGGAGGCCCCTTTCTTT.

In its sample, this clone was seen once. V usage is TRBV2 and J usage is TRBJ2-5; TRBD2 is a possible D gene (6 bases). V lost 6 bases and J 4 bases, leaving 21 bases between the germline ends. The germline gives CDR1 SNHLY, CDR2 FYNNEI. The CDR3 sequence is 16 residues long. The CDR3 spells CASSLELASSLETQYF. The CDR3, as DNA: TGTGCCAGCAGCCTGGAACTAGCCTCCTCCTTAGAGACCCAGTACTTC.

This chain connects TRBV7-2 to TRBJ2-7; D remains unclear. Per the germline V gene, CDR1 is SGHTA and CDR2 is FQGNSA. The CDR3 has 15 residues. V shed 2 bases and J shed 1 base, with 12 bases lying between them. CDR3 residues: CASSLFAGMSYEQYF. The CDR3 DNA reads as TGTGCCAGCAGCTTATTTGCAGGCATGTCCTACGAGCAGTACTTC.

The V call is TRBV4-2, the J call TRBJ1-5; possibly TRBD1 for D (6 bases). CDR3 size: 14 residues. Trimming removed 0 bases from V and 5 bases from J, with 8 bases in between. Germline V gene lookup returns CDR1 LGHNA and CDR2 YNFKEQ. The CDR3 sequence: CASSQDRGDQPQHF. The CDR3 nucleotides are TGTGCCAGCAGCCAAGACAGGGGTGATCAGCCCCAGCATTTT.

The chain recombines TRBV30 with TRBJ1-2; tentative D call: TRBD1 (5 bases). V was trimmed by 0 bases and J by 0 bases, leaving 8 bases between them. The CDR3 extends over 14 amino acids. Germline CDR1 is GTSNPN and CDR2 is SVGIG (reference sequence). The CDR3 is CAWSVHRTNYGYTF. CDR3 sequence (DNA): TGTGCCTGGAGTGTACACAGGACTAACTATGGCTACACCTTC.

The genes are TRBV5-1 and TRBJ2-1; a possible D gene is TRBD2 (7 bases). V was cut by 0 bases and J by 9 bases, with 16 bases left in between. Germline V CDR1 and CDR2: SGHRS, YFSETQ. The CDR3 runs to 15 residues. Here the CDR3 reads CASSLAVRGEGEQFF. For the CDR3, the DNA is TGCGCCAGCAGCTTGGCTGTAAGGGGGGAGGGTGAGCAGTTCTTC.

This rearrangement joins TRBV4-1 to TRBJ2-4, with 8 nucleotides matching TRBD1. CDR1 and CDR2 from the germline V gene are MGHRA and YSYEKL. J was trimmed by 7 bases and V by 0 bases; bases with no gene match: 5. This CDR3 comprises 15 residues. The CDR3 DNA reads TGCGCCAGCAGCCAAGAGCAGGGGGCCTTGAACATTCAGTACTTC. Translated, it gives CASSQEQGALNIQYF.

The chain couples TRBV5-5 to TRBJ2-7; D is unresolved. Germline CDR1 reads SGHKS; CDR2 reads YYEKEE (reference sequence). The length of the CDR3 is 14 residues. Trimming cost V 4 bases and J 2 bases, with 13 bases left between them. In DNA, the CDR3 is TGTGCCAGCAGCCATTCCAGAAACCCCTACGAGCAGTACTTC. It is translated as CASSHSRNPYEQYF.

This rearrangement joins TRBV11-3 to TRBJ2-2; perhaps TRBD1 as D (5 bases). Per germline, CDR1 SGHNT and CDR2 YENEEA. Between the trimmed V and J ends, which lost 0 bases and 2 bases, there was a span of 10 bases. The CDR3 totals 16 residues. CDR3 amino acids: CASSLEGRINTGELFF. The CDR3 DNA reads as TGTGCCAGCAGCTTAGAGGGGCGGATAAACACCGGGGAGCTGTTTTTT.